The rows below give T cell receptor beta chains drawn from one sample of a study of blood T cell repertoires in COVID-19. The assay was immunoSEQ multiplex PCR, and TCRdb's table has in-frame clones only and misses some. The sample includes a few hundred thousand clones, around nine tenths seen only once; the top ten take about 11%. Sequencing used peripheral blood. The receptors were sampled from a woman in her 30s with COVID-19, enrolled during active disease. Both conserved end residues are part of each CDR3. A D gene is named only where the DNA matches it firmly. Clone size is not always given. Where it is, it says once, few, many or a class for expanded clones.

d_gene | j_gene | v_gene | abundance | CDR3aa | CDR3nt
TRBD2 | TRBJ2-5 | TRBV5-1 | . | CASRGTSGKLNGETQYF | TGCGCCAGCAGAGGTACTAGCGGGAAACTAAATGGGGAGACCCAGTACTTC
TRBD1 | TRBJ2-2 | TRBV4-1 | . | CASSRTGGFAGELFF | TGCGCCAGCAGCCGGACAGGGGGCTTCGCCGGGGAGCTGTTTTTT
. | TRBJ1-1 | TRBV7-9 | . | CASNSGPSGAFF | TGTGCCAGCAACTCCGGCCCCTCCGGGGCTTTCTTT
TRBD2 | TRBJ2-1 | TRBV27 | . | CASSLSWAGEYNEQFF | TGTGCCAGCAGTTTATCGTGGGCGGGAGAGTACAATGAGCAGTTCTTC
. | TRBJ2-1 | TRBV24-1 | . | CATMSAFGQFF | TGTGCCACCATGTCCGCGTTCGGGCAGTTCTTC
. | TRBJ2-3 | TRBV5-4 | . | CASSLDYTYTQYF | TGTGCCAGCAGCTTGGACTACACATATACGCAGTATTTT
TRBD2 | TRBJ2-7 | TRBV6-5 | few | CASSLGGTTSNEQYF | TGTGCCAGCAGTCTCGGGGGGACTACCTCTAACGAGCAGTACTTC
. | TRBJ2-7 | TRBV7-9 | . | CASSLQVEFSYEQYF | TGTGCCAGCAGCTTACAGGTTGAATTCTCCTACGAGCAGTACTTC
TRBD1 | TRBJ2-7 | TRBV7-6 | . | CASSSGGGEQYF | TGTGCCAGCAGCTCAGGGGGCGGCGAGCAGTACTTC
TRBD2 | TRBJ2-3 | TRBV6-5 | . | CASSRIAGGTDTQYF | TGTGCCAGCAGCCGAATAGCGGGAGGGACAGATACGCAGTATTTT
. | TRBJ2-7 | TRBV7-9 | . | CASSPGRSTYEQYF | TGTGCCAGCAGCCCGGGGAGGTCCACCTACGAGCAGTACTTC
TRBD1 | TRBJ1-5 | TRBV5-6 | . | CASSTGTGGQPQHF | TGTGCCAGCAGCACTGGGACAGGGGGTCAGCCCCAGCATTTT
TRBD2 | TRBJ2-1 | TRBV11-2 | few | CASSWGTSGYNEQFF | TGTGCCAGCAGCTGGGGGACTAGCGGATACAATGAGCAGTTCTTC
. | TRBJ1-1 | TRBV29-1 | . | CSVEGQGNTEAFF | TGCAGCGTCGAGGGACAAGGGAACACTGAAGCTTTCTTT
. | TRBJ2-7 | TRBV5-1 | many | CASSEQGSSLEQYF | TGCGCCAGCAGCGAACAGGGAAGCTCTCTCGAGCAGTACTTC
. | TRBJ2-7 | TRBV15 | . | CATSPPGVPTSEQYF | TGTGCCACCAGCCCCCCGGGGGTTCCTACGTCGGAGCAGTACTTC
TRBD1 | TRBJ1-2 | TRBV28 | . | CASSFPDLTGYYGYTF | TGTGCCAGCAGTTTCCCCGACCTGACAGGGTACTATGGCTACACCTTC
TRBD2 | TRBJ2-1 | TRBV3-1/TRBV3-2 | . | CASSRGTSRYNEQFF | TGTGCCAGCAGCCGAGGGACTAGCCGATACAATGAGCAGTTCTTC
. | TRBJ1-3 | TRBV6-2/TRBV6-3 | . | CASSHPDSSGNTIYF | TGTGCCAGCAGTCACCCGGACAGCTCTGGAAACACCATATATTTT
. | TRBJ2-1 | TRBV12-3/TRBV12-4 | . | CASTLFNEQFF | TGTGCCAGCACTCTATTCAATGAGCAGTTCTTC
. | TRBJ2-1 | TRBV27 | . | CASSPVRGITYNEQFF | TGTGCCAGCAGTCCCGTTCGCGGGATAACCTACAATGAGCAGTTCTTC
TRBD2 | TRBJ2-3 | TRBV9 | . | CASSGAWAGVTDTQYF | TGTGCCAGCAGCGGGGCGTGGGCGGGAGTAACAGATACGCAGTATTTT
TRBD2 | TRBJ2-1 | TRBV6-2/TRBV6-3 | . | CASSYWGGDEQFF | TGTGCCAGCAGTTACTGGGGAGGGGATGAGCAGTTCTTC
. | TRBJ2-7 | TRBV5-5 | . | CASSGQGYEQYF | TGTGCCAGCAGCGGTCAGGGATACGAGCAGTACTTC
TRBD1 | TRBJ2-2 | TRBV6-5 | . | CASTPGTGATGELFF | TGTGCCAGCACCCCCGGGACAGGGGCAACCGGGGAGCTGTTTTTT
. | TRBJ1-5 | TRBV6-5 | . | CASSYSGGSNQPQHF | TGTGCCAGCAGTTACTCGGGGGGGAGCAATCAGCCCCAGCATTTT
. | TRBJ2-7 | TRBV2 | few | CASSEARDIAYEQYF | TGTGCCAGCAGTGAGGCTCGGGACATCGCCTACGAGCAGTACTTC
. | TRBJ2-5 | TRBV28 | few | CASSQTGTNQETQYF | TGTGCCAGCAGTCAAACCGGGACAAACCAAGAGACCCAGTACTTC
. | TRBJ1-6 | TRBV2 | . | CASRPGTRPSSPLHF | TGTGCCAGCAGGCCCGGGACACGGCCAAGTTCACCCCTCCACTTT
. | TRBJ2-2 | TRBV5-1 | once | CASSGAGSWPGELFF | TGCGCCAGCAGCGGGGCCGGGAGCTGGCCCGGGGAGCTGTTTTTT
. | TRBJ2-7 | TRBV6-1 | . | CASSEWQAYEQYF | TGTGCCAGCAGTGAATGGCAAGCCTACGAGCAGTACTTC